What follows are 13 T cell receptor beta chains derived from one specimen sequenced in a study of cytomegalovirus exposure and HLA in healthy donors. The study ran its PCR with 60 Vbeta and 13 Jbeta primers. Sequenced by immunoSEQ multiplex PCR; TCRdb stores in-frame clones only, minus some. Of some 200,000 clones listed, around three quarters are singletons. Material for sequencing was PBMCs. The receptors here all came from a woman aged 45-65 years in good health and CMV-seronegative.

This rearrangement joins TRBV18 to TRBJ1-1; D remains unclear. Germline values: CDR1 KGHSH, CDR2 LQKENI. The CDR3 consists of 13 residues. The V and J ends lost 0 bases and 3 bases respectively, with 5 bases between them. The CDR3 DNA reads TGTGCCAGCTCACCACCGAGAGACACTGAAGCTTTCTTT. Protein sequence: CASSPPRDTEAFF.

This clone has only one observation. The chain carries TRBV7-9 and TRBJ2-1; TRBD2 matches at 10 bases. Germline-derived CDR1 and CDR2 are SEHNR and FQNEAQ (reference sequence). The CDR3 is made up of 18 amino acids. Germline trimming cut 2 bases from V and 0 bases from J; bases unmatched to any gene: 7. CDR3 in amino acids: CASSLLAGGQSSYNEQFF. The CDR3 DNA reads TGTGCCAGCAGCTTATTAGCGGGAGGCCAGAGCTCCTACAATGAGCAGTTCTTC.

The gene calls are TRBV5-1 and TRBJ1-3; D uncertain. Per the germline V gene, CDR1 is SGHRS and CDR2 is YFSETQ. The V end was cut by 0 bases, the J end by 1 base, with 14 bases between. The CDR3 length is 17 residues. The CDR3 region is CASSLVQRSGSGNTIYF. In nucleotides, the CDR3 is TGCGCCAGCAGCTTGGTTCAGAGAAGCGGGTCTGGAAACACCATATATTTT.

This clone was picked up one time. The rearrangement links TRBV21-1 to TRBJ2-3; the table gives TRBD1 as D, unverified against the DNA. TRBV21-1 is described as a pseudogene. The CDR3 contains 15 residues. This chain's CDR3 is CASSPLRQNTDTQYF. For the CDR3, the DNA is TGTGCCAGCAGCCCATTGCGACAGAACACAGATACGCAGTATTTT.

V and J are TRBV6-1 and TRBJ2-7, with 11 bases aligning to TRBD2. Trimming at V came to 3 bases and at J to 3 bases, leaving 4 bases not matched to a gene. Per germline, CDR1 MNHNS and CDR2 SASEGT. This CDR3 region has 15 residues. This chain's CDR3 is CASSEPGTSGYEQYF. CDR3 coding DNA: TGTGCCAGCAGTGAGCCCGGGACTAGCGGCTACGAGCAGTACTTC.

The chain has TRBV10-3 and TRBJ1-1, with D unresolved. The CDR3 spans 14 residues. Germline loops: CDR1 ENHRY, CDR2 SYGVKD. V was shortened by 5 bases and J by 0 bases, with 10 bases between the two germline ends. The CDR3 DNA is TGTGCCATCAGTTGGACGGGATTGAACACTGAAGCTTTCTTT. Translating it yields CAISWTGLNTEAFF.

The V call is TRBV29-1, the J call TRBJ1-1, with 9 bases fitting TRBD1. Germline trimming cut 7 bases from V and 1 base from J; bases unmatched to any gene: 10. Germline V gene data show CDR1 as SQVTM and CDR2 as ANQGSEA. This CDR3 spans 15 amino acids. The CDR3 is CSAGSPGQGNTEAFF. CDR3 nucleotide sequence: TGCAGCGCCGGATCCCCGGGACAGGGGAACACTGAAGCTTTCTTT.

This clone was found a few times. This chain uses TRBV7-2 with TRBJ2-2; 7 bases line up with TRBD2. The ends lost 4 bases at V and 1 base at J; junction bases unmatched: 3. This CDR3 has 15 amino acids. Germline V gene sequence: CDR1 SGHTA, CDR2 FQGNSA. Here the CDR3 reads CASSSSGENTGELFF. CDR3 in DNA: TGTGCCAGCAGCTCTAGCGGTGAGAACACCGGGGAGCTGTTTTTT. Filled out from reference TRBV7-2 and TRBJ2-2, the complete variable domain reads GAGVSQSPSNKVTEKGKDVELRCDPISGHTALYWYRQSLGQGLEFLIYFQGNSAPDKSGLPSDRFSAERTGGSVSTLTIQRTQQEDSAVYLCASSSSGENTGELFFGEGSRLTVL.

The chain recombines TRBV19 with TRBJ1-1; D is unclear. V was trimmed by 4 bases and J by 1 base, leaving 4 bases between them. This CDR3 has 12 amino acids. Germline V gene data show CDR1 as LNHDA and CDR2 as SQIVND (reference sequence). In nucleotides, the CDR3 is TGTGCCAGTAGTACAGGGAACACTGAAGCTTTCTTT. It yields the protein CASSTGNTEAFF.

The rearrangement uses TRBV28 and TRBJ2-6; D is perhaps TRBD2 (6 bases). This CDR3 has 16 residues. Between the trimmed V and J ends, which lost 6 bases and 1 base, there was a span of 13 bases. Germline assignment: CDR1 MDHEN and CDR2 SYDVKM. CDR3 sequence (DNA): TGTGCCAGCAGCATGATTGCGGGGTCTGGGGCCAACGTCCTGACTTTC. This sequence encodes CASSMIAGSGANVLTF.

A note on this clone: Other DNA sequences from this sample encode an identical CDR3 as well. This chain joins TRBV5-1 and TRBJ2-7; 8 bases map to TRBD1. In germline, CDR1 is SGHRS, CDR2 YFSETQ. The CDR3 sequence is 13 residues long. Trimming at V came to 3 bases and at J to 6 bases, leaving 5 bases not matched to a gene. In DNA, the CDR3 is TGCGCCAGCAGCTCTGGACAGGGCGGCGAGCAGTACTTC. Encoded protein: CASSSGQGGEQYF.

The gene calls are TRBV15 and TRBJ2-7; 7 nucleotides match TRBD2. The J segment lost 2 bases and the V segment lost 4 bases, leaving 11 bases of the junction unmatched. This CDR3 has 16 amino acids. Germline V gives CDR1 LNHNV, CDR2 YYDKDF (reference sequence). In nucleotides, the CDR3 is TGTGCCACCAGCATCGCACGGGGAGGGGCTACCTACGAGCAGTACTTC. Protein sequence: CATSIARGGATYEQYF.

The CDR3 DNA reads as TGTGCCAGCAGCTCGGGACTGTCCGGGGAGCTGTTTTTT. Amino acid sequence: CASSSGLSGELFF. The chain links TRBV5-4 to TRBJ2-2; weak D call: TRBD2 (6 bases). There are 13 residues in the CDR3. The germline gives CDR1 SGHNT, CDR2 YYREEE (reference sequence). V lost 3 bases and J lost 6, with 9 bases in between.